The source of this T cell receptor beta chain is a study of healthy donors' naive CD4 and CD8 T cells. As for the study in general: TCR alpha primers covered all functional IMGT alpha gene variants. Overall study findings and caveats: Positive CDR3 charge linked to CD4+ cells, negative to CD8+ cells. Homeostatic proliferation of naive T cells was not examined as a bias source.

This clonotype was seen only a few times. The antigen is unknown. This CDR3 spans 16 amino acids. Germline V gene sequence: CDR1 SGHAT, CDR2 FQNNGV. J gave up 4 bases and V 3 bases, and 9 bases lay outside the gene matches. TCR libraries were built from 500 to 550 ng of total RNA by linear amplification. TCRdb re-derived calls from the reads in MiXCR, one entry per CDR3 protein. The sample lists 200,000 or so distinct CDR3 sequences; 65% to 75% were seen once. The chain uses TRBV11-2 and TRBJ2-3, with 8 positions matching TRBD2. The source material was naive CD4+ and CD8+ T cells sorted from blood, pooled from several donors. The TCR comes from a pool of human donors in good health; the sample pools cells from several healthy donors. The DNA for the CDR3 is TGTGCCAGCAGCTTTGTCCTAGTGCGGGAGGCAGATACGCAGTATTTT. Translating gives CASSFVLVREADTQYF.